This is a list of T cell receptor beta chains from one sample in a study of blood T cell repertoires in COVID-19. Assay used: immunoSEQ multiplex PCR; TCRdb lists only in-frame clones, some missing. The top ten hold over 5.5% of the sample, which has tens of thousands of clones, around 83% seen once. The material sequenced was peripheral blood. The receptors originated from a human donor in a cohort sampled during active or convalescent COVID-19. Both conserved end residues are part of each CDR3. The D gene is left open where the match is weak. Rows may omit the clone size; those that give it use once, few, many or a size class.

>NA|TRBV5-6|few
CASSLVVAGSEKLFF
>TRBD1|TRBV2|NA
CASSEWGRKGANSPLHF
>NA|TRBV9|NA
CASSFAGDLSSGNTIYF
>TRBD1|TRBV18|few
CASSAGQGSEQYF
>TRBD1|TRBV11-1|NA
CASRSGTGGDGYTF
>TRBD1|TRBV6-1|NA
CASSEALTGAKNIQYF
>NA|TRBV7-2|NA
CASSLQENQPQHF
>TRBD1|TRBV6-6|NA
CASSGTGLEAFF
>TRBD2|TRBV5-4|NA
CASSPASGGAQDTQYF
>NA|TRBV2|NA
CASRPQGYNEQFF
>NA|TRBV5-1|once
CASRRTIANTGELFF
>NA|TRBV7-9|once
CASSPTGETQYF
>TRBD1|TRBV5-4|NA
CASSRPQGAGYGYTF
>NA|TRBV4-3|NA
CASSQYRGGEQYF
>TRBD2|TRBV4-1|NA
CASSQDTGLAGKPTYNEQFF
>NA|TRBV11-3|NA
CASSLGPATGETQYF
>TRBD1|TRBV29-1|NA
CSVQQGRNTEAFF
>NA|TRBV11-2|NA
CASSLQGSVNQPQHF
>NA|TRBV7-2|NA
CASSRYQGIEQYF
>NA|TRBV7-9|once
CASMRENTDTQYF
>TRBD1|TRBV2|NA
CASSESRDRGLNYGYTF
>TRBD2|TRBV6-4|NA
CASSDSTTSGGTYNEQFF
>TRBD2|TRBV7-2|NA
CASSLRGTSQPTGELFF
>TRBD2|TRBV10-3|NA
CAISESGGIQETQYF
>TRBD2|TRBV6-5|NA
CASRRTSDTEQYF
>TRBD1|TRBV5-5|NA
CASSLGQGLHQPQHF
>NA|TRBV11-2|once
CASSTQGGLETQYF
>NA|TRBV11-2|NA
CASSTIIGVYTDTQYF
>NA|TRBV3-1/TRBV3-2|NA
CASSQVGVGPEGEQYF
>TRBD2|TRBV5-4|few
CASSPRGAQDNEQFF
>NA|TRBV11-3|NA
CASSLGQSEVETQYF
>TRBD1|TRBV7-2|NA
CASSLTGQGVTEAFF
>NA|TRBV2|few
CASLETQPGNTIYF
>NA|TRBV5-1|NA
CASSLVGAGEKLFF
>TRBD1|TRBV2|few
CASSVTGDFGADTEAFF
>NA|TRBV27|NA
CASSLSGGGMYEQYF
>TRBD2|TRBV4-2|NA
CASSQGGGSYNEQFF
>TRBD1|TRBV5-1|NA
CASSTRQGNTGELFF
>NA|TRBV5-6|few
CASSLWHPGTSYGYTF
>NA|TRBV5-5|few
CASSLTGAETQYF
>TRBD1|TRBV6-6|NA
CASSRGQGKLSYNSPLHF
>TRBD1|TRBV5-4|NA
CASSSDRGLGNTEAFF
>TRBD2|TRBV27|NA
CASSWAGGNEQYF
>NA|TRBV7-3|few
CASSFPGAGELFF
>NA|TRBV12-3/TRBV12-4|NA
CASTAVGTQYF
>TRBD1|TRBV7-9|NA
CASSLYRTGVGETQYF